The 30 T cell receptor beta chains below were found in one sample sequenced in a study of CD8+CD57+ T cells in acquired aplastic anemia. It was patients with CD8+CD57+ cell expansion by flow cytometry who were chosen for sequencing. CDR3 and TCR beta VDJ profiling relied on genomic DNA as the template. A single record per CDR3 protein comes from TCRdb applying MiXCR to the reads. In the table there are over 250,000 distinct CDR3 sequences, roughly 61% of which are singletons. Material: sorted CD4+, CD8+, or CD8+CD57+ T cells (not recorded which) from PBMCs. These receptors came from a human donor with aplastic anemia.

As DNA, the CDR3 is TGTGCCTGGAGTCCCCGGGACAGGGGGCTTGGCGAGCAGTACTTC. Amino acids: CAWSPRDRGLGEQYF. The chain has TRBV19 and TRBJ2-7, with 12 bases identical to TRBD1. The CDR3 runs to 15 residues. Trimming removed 11 bases from V and 6 bases from J; junction bases left unmatched: 14. Germline V gene sequence: CDR1 LNHDA, CDR2 SQIVND (reference sequence).

This rearrangement joins TRBV9 to TRBJ2-7, with 8 bases that match TRBD1. The better agreement between TRBJ2-5 and the DNA end casts doubt on the J call. Germline V CDR1 and CDR2: SGDLS, YYNGEE. The CDR3 totals 15 residues. The CDR3 reads CASSLGQGAQETQYF. CDR3 DNA sequence: TGTGCCAGCAGTTTAGGGCAGGGGGCCCAAGAGACCCAGTACTTC.

In this sample, this clonotype turned up a few times. The chain uses TRBV2 and TRBJ1-2, with TRBD1 as a possible D gene (6 bases). Trimming removed 1 base at V and 8 bases at J, with 14 bases between. In germline, CDR1 is SNHLY, CDR2 FYNNEI. CDR3 length: 14 residues. The CDR3 DNA is TGTGCCAGCAGTGAAGAGCCCAGGGGAGAGGGCTACACCTTC. Protein: CASSEEPRGEGYTF. Full variable domain (rest looked up from reference TRBV2 and TRBJ1-2): EPEVTQTPSHQVTQMGQEVILRCVPISNHLYFYWYRQILGQKVEFLVSFYNNEISEKSEIFDDQFSVERPDGSNFTLKIRSTKLEDSAMYFCASSEEPRGEGYTFGSGTRLTVV.

The table lists this clonotype with a count of one. The rearrangement uses TRBV7-2 and TRBJ1-5, with D perhaps matching TRBD1 (5 bases). The CDR3 is made up of 15 amino acids. Germline V gives CDR1 SGHTA, CDR2 FQGNSA. Trimming took off 3 bases at V and 6 bases at J, with 15 bases between the two ends. CDR3 protein: CASSLEGVGGQPQHF. The CDR3 coding sequence is TGTGCCAGCAGCTTGGAAGGGGTCGGCGGTCAGCCCCAGCATTTT.

This clonotype has ten or more counts. V usage is TRBV28 and J usage is TRBJ1-2; D is uncertain. Trimming removed 11 bases from V and 8 bases from J, with 12 bases in between. From germline, CDR1 is MDHEN and CDR2 SYDVKM. CDR3 length equals 10 residues. Here the CDR3 DNA reads TGTGCCGCGGGGAGGGAGGGCTACACCTTC. This translates into CAAGREGYTF.

The genes are TRBV7-2 and TRBJ1-2, with D possibly being TRBD1 (5 bases). The ends were cut back, 1 base at V and 6 bases at J, with 15 bases in the middle. Germline loops: CDR1 SGHTA, CDR2 FQGNSA. There are 15 residues in the CDR3. The CDR3 loop is CASSLGRAGRDGYTF. In DNA, the CDR3 is TGTGCCAGCAGCTTAGGGCGCGCAGGGCGAGATGGCTACACCTTC. Supplemented by reference TRBV7-2 and TRBJ1-2, the full variable domain reads GAGVSQSPSNKVTEKGKDVELRCDPISGHTALYWYRQSLGQGLEFLIYFQGNSAPDKSGLPSDRFSAERTGGSVSTLTIQRTQQEDSAVYLCASSLGRAGRDGYTFGSGTRLTVV.

CDR3 in amino acids: CSASGGSSRDTQYF. The CDR3 DNA follows: TGCAGTGCTAGTGGGGGCTCATCCAGGGATACGCAGTATTTT. The rearrangement links TRBV20-1 to TRBJ2-3; tentatively, D is TRBD1 (6 bases). Germline V gives CDR1 DFQATT, CDR2 SNEGSKA (reference sequence). This CDR3 spans 14 amino acids. V was cut by 3 bases and J by 6 bases, with 16 bases left in between.

CDR3 DNA sequence: TGCAGTGCAGGGGGGACAGATACGCAGTATTTT. Its protein product is CSAGGTDTQYF. The chain carries TRBV20-1 and TRBJ2-3; possibly TRBD1 or TRBD2 for D (6 bases each). CDR3 size: 11 residues. Deletions cut 6 bases from V and 3 bases from J, with 7 bases between. CDR1 DFQATT and CDR2 SNEGSKA come from the germline V gene (reference sequence).

This clonotype was seen repeatedly, ten times or more. The V call is TRBV6-1, the J call TRBJ2-3, with 7 bases identical to TRBD1. Germline values: CDR1 MNHNS, CDR2 SASEGT. The CDR3 is 16 residues long. J lost 2 bases, V lost 7 bases, and 12 bases had no gene match. The CDR3 loop reads CASIPRRDSITDTQYF. The CDR3 coding sequence is TGTGCCAGCATCCCCCGCCGGGACAGTATCACAGATACGCAGTATTTT.

The genes are TRBV10-1 and TRBJ1-6; D unclear. With 3 bases removed from V and 10 bases from J, the gap between germline ends came to 10 bases. CDR1 and CDR2 (germline): WNHNN, SYGVQD (reference sequence). This CDR3 contains 13 residues. CDR3 nucleotides: TGCGCCAGCAGTGACGGGCCAGTCTCACCCCTCCACTTT. This gives the protein CASSDGPVSPLHF.

Many counts were recorded for this clonotype. The CDR3: CASSKVLDTQYF. The DNA for the CDR3 is TGTGCCAGTAGTAAAGTGTTAGATACGCAGTATTTT. This chain connects TRBV19 to TRBJ2-3; D not certain. The CDR3 sequence is 12 residues long. The germline gives CDR1 LNHDA, CDR2 SQIVND (reference sequence). V lost 4 bases to trimming and J lost 5 bases, with 7 bases between them.

The chain uses TRBV19 and TRBJ2-2, with 10 bases identical to TRBD2. The CDR3 extends over 16 amino acids. Germline CDR1 LNHDA, CDR2 SQIVND (reference sequence). V lost 4 bases and J lost 7; bases outside the gene matches: 9. As DNA, the CDR3 is TGTGCCAGTAGTAAAGAGGCTAGCGGGAGACACGGGGAGCTGTTTTTT. Its protein product is CASSKEASGRHGELFF.

There are many counts of this clonotype. This chain joins TRBV20-1 and TRBJ2-7; 8 nucleotides line up with TRBD2. Trimming removed 2 bases from V and 1 base from J; junction bases left unmatched: 7. The CDR3 is 15 residues long. From germline, CDR1 is DFQATT and CDR2 SNEGSKA (reference sequence). The CDR3 nucleotides read TGCAGTGCTAGAATGGCTAGCGGGCCTTCCTACGAGCAGTACTTC. Translating gives CSARMASGPSYEQYF.

This clonotype was observed at least ten times. The V and J genes are TRBV7-8 and TRBJ2-7; D perhaps matches TRBD2 (5 bases). The CDR3 is made up of 14 amino acids. Germline values: CDR1 SGHVS, CDR2 FQNEAQ. V lost 5 bases and J 7 bases, leaving 18 bases between the germline ends. The CDR3 loop reads CASSDGPNPGEQYF. Here the CDR3 DNA reads TGTGCCAGCAGCGACGGGCCCAACCCGGGGGAGCAGTACTTC.

This chain links TRBV9 with TRBJ1-1, with D uncertain. The CDR3 loop spans 14 amino acids. Per germline, CDR1 SGDLS and CDR2 YYNGEE. V lost 2 bases, J lost 0 bases, and 8 bases lay in between. CDR3 amino acids: CASSVTGLNTEAFF. CDR3 coding DNA: TGTGCCAGCAGCGTGACGGGTCTGAACACTGAAGCTTTCTTT.

This clonotype appeared a single time. This sequence joins TRBV29-1 and TRBJ2-3, with no clear D. There are 14 residues in the CDR3. The V end lost 7 bases, the J end lost 0 bases, and 14 bases lay between the germline ends. The germline V gene encodes CDR1 SQVTM and CDR2 ANQGSEA. CDR3 coding DNA: TGCAGCGCCAGCAAAACCTCTAGCACAGATACGCAGTATTTT. This codes for CSASKTSSTDTQYF.

The V gene is TRBV27, the J gene TRBJ2-4; possible D gene TRBD2, 6 bases. The germline V and J ends were trimmed by 4 bases and 2 bases, with 9 bases remaining between them. Germline CDR1 and CDR2: MNHEY and SMNVEV (reference sequence). CDR3 length: 14 residues. The CDR3 DNA follows: TGTGCCAGCAGTTGGGGGGTAACCAAAAACATTCAGTACTTC. Protein: CASSWGVTKNIQYF.

This chain joins TRBV5-5 and TRBJ2-5, with TRBD2 matching 11 bases. J was trimmed by 9 bases and V by 4 bases; bases with no gene match: 11. CDR3 length equals 15 residues. CDR1 is SGHKS and CDR2 is YYEKEE in the germline V gene (reference sequence). CDR3 sequence: CASSPGTSGPRAQYF. For the CDR3, the DNA is TGTGCCAGCAGCCCGGGGACTAGCGGCCCAAGGGCCCAGTACTTC.

The sample holds many counts of this clonotype. The chain joins TRBV14 to TRBJ2-1; TRBD1 aligns across 9 bases. The CDR3 runs 17 residues. CDR1 is SGHDN and CDR2 is FVKESK in the germline V gene. The V and J ends lost 2 bases and 8 bases, in that order; junction bases with no gene match: 13. CDR3: CASSQRTPGQGSDEQFF. Written as DNA, the CDR3 is TGTGCCAGCAGCCAAAGAACTCCGGGACAGGGTTCGGATGAGCAGTTCTTC. Together with reference TRBV14 and TRBJ2-1, the CDR3 gives the full variable domain: EAGVTQFPSHSVIEKGQTVTLRCDPISGHDNLYWYRRVMGKEIKFLLHFVKESKQDESGMPNNRFLAERTGGTYSTLKVQPAELEDSGVYFCASSQRTPGQGSDEQFFGPGTRLTVL.

The table lists this clonotype with a few counts. V and J are TRBV2 and TRBJ2-7, with D possibly being TRBD2 (5 bases). Trimming removed 5 bases from V and 2 bases from J, with 16 bases in between. The germline V gene has CDR1 SNHLY and CDR2 FYNNEI. This CDR3 is 15 amino acids long. The DNA of the CDR3 is TGTGCCAGCAGTCGGCAAGACCCGGGGACCTACGAGCAGTACTTC. It yields the protein CASSRQDPGTYEQYF.

The rearrangement links TRBV9 to TRBJ2-7, with D uncertain. V lost 4 bases and J lost 5, with 16 bases in between. The germline V gene encodes CDR1 SGDLS and CDR2 YYNGEE. There are 14 residues in the CDR3. Here the CDR3 reads CASSPSTSGNEQYF. In DNA form, the CDR3 reads TGTGCCAGCAGCCCTTCAACGAGTGGAAACGAGCAGTACTTC.

The chain employs TRBV20-1 and TRBJ1-1; D is possibly TRBD1 (5 bases). Germline V gene sequence: CDR1 DFQATT, CDR2 SNEGSKA (reference sequence). V lost 2 bases and J lost 1, with 11 bases in between. The CDR3 spans 14 residues. The CDR3 sequence: CSARNPQGNTEAFF. Here the CDR3 DNA reads TGCAGTGCTAGAAACCCTCAGGGGAACACTGAAGCTTTCTTT.

V gene TRBV2 combines with J gene TRBJ2-4; D is ambiguous. This CDR3 region has 13 residues. Germline CDR1 and CDR2: SNHLY and FYNNEI. The V and J ends lost 1 base and 3 bases respectively, with 4 bases between them. The chain's CDR3 is CASSEGVKNIQYF. The CDR3 region has the DNA TGTGCCAGCAGTGAAGGGGTCAAAAACATTCAGTACTTC.

The rearrangement joins TRBV9 to TRBJ2-2; D is unresolved. This CDR3 comprises 14 residues. The germline gives CDR1 SGDLS, CDR2 YYNGEE. The V end was cut by 2 bases, the J end by 3 bases, with 8 bases between. The CDR3 here is CASSVQIYTGELFF. Written as DNA, the CDR3 is TGTGCCAGCAGCGTGCAGATTTACACCGGGGAGCTGTTTTTT.

The gene calls are TRBV15 and TRBJ1-6; 7 positions agree with TRBD1. Germline V gene lookup returns CDR1 LNHNV and CDR2 YYDKDF (reference sequence). V gave up 0 bases and J gave up 14 bases; unmatched junction bases: 7. The CDR3 length is 14 residues. DNA for the CDR3: TGTGCCACCAGCAGAGATTTCCAGGGGGACACCCTCCACTTT. Its protein is CATSRDFQGDTLHF.

J is TRBJ2-5 and V is TRBV5-1; no definite D call. The CDR3 length is 16 residues. The V gene's germline CDR1 is SGHRS and CDR2 YFSETQ. The V end was cut by 3 bases, the J end by 2 bases, with 17 bases between. CDR3 amino acids: CASSSPAGPRQETQYF. The CDR3 coding sequence is TGCGCCAGCAGCTCCCCCGCCGGACCACGTCAAGAGACCCAGTACTTC.

V and J are TRBV12-3 or TRBV12-4 and TRBJ2-7; a possible D gene is TRBD1 (5 bases). This CDR3 comprises 14 residues. V shed 1 base and J shed 3 bases, with 10 bases lying between them. The CDR3 DNA reads as TGTGCCAGCAGTTTAGGGGGCACTTACTACGAGCAGTACTTC. It is translated as CASSLGGTYYEQYF.

This clonotype has more than one count but fewer than ten. This CDR3 reads CASSLAQGFPYEQYF. DNA of the CDR3: TGTGCCAGCAGCCTGGCTCAGGGCTTCCCCTACGAGCAGTACTTC. The chain joins TRBV14 to TRBJ2-7; D is perhaps TRBD1 (5 bases). V lost 4 bases to trimming and J lost 2 bases, with 15 bases between them. The germline V gene encodes CDR1 SGHDN and CDR2 FVKESK. CDR3 size: 15 residues.

This clonotype was detected only once. DNA for the CDR3: TGTGCCAGCAGCGTAGCGATGCAGGGAGAGTACGAGCAGTACTTC. It translates to CASSVAMQGEYEQYF. J is TRBJ2-7 and V is TRBV9, with D perhaps being TRBD1 or TRBD2 (5 bases each). V was shortened by 0 bases and J by 4 bases, with 14 bases between the two germline ends. The germline gives CDR1 SGDLS, CDR2 YYNGEE. The CDR3 extends over 15 amino acids.

The CDR3 DNA reads TGCAGTGCTAGGCCGAGACAAGCAACTAATGAAAAACTGTTTTTT. Protein product: CSARPRQATNEKLFF. The rearrangement uses TRBV20-1 and TRBJ1-4; no clear D gene. This CDR3 region has 15 residues. Germline-derived CDR1 and CDR2 are DFQATT and SNEGSKA (reference sequence). V lost 3 bases to trimming and J lost 0 bases, with 11 bases between them.